These 6 T cell receptor beta chains were sequenced from one sample in a study of blood T cell repertoires in COVID-19. Assay: immunoSEQ multiplex PCR; the TCRdb copy retains only in-frame clones and omits some. The sample shows 120,000 or so clones, more than 70% of them seen only once. The sequenced sample was peripheral blood. Every receptor here comes from a woman aged 60-75 years with acute or convalescent COVID-19.

V gene TRBV2 combines with J gene TRBJ1-2; tentative D call: TRBD1 (6 bases). The CDR3 has 13 amino acids. V was pared by 6 bases and J by 5 bases, with 13 bases between. In germline, CDR1 is SNHLY, CDR2 FYNNEI. CDR3 amino acids: CASRTGAVYGYTF. The CDR3 DNA sequence: TGTGCCAGCAGGACAGGAGCAGTATATGGCTACACCTTC.

The genes are TRBV19 and TRBJ1-2, with 9 bases fitting TRBD1. The CDR3 sequence is 17 residues long. Looked up from germline, CDR1 is LNHDA and CDR2 is SQIVND (reference sequence). The J segment lost 5 bases and the V segment lost 4 bases, leaving 14 bases of the junction unmatched. The CDR3 bases are TGTGCCAGTAGTAAAGGACAGGGGACCGTCTGGGGATATGGCTACACCTTC. This translates into CASSKGQGTVWGYGYTF.

The J gene is TRBJ2-7, the V gene TRBV29-1, with a weak D call TRBD2 (6 bases). The CDR3 covers 15 residues. V gave up 0 bases and J gave up 4 bases, with 16 bases separating them. Germline values: CDR1 SQVTM, CDR2 ANQGSEA. The CDR3 coding sequence is TGCAGCGTTGAAGATCGACCGGGGGAGCCTTACGAGCAGTACTTC. The encoded protein is CSVEDRPGEPYEQYF.

This chain links TRBV12-3 or TRBV12-4 with TRBJ1-1; 9 nucleotides match TRBD1. The trim removed 6 bases at V and 4 bases at J, leaving 3 bases unmatched. The length of the CDR3 is 13 residues. In DNA form, the CDR3 reads TGTGCCAGCAGCAGACAGGGGGGCACTGAAGCTTTCTTT. This sequence encodes CASSRQGGTEAFF.

This chain connects TRBV6-5 to TRBJ1-5; tentatively, D is TRBD1 (6 bases). The CDR3 sequence is 16 residues long. Looked up from germline, CDR1 is MNHEY and CDR2 is SVGAGI. Trimming removed 2 bases at V and 6 bases at J, with 17 bases between. In DNA form, the CDR3 reads TGTGCCAGCAGTTACGGGCGGGGGCCGGGGGTTCAGCCCCAGCATTTT. This translates into CASSYGRGPGVQPQHF.

The chain couples TRBV28 to TRBJ1-1; possibly TRBD1 for D (6 bases). The CDR3 has 15 amino acids. V dropped 2 bases and J dropped 0 bases, with 10 bases sitting between them. Germline V CDR1 and CDR2: MDHEN, SYDVKM. The CDR3 coding sequence is TGTGCCAGCAGTTTAGGGGGCTACTTGAACACTGAAGCTTTCTTT. Residues: CASSLGGYLNTEAFF. Filled out from reference TRBV28 and TRBJ1-1, the complete variable domain reads DVKVTQSSRYLVKRTGEKVFLECVQDMDHENMFWYRQDPGLGLRLIYFSYDVKMKEKGDIPEGYSVSREKKERFSLILESASTNQTSMYLCASSLGGYLNTEAFFGQGTRLTVV.